These 17 T cell receptor beta chains share one sample of origin, sequenced in a study of T cells expressing NK-cell markers. TCRdb reanalyzed the 5' RACE reads and collapses them to one entry per CDR3 protein, without DNA. In total, the table holds hundreds of thousands of distinct CDR3 sequences. The sample was blood T cells: a sorted CD56 or NKG2C T cell subset, CD4+ or CD8+ T cells, or bulk PBMC T cells (not recorded which). The receptors were sampled from a woman between 18 and 70 years old in good health.

The V and J genes are TRBV20-1 and TRBJ2-7; TCRdb calls TRBD1, which cannot be checked without DNA. There are 18 residues in the CDR3. Germline CDR1 and CDR2: DFQATT and SNEGSKA (reference sequence). The CDR3 sequence: CSARGQGASNQRGYEQYF.

The chain has TRBV6-1 and TRBJ2-7; TCRdb's D gene call, TRBD1, goes unchecked for lack of DNA. Germline assignment: CDR1 MNHNS and CDR2 SASEGT. The length of the CDR3 is 14 residues. This CDR3 is CASTPVSGPYEQYF.

The V gene is TRBV27, the J gene TRBJ2-2; the D call from TCRdb, TRBD1, cannot be confirmed without DNA. In germline, CDR1 is MNHEY, CDR2 SMNVEV (reference sequence). This CDR3 contains 15 residues. The CDR3 is CASNSREWGTGELFF.

CDR3 protein: CASIQQGTGNTIYF. The V and J genes are TRBV6-1 and TRBJ1-3; TCRdb's assignment of TRBD1 cannot be checked, as there is no DNA. From germline, CDR1 is MNHNS and CDR2 SASEGT. CDR3 length: 14 amino acids.

This chain connects TRBV6-2 or TRBV6-3 to TRBJ2-2; TCRdb lists TRBD2, though no DNA is available to test this call. The CDR3 loop spans 18 amino acids. The germline V gene encodes CDR1 MNHEY and CDR2 SVGEGT. CDR3 loop: CASSYSIPSGANTGELFF.

This sequence joins TRBV7-9 and TRBJ2-5; checking the TCRdb D call of TRBD2 is not possible without DNA. Germline CDR1 is SEHNR and CDR2 is FQNEAQ (reference sequence). The CDR3 is made up of 16 amino acids. The CDR3 sequence: CASSPARRGLKETQYF.

V usage is TRBV30 and J usage is TRBJ2-2; TCRdb's D gene call, TRBD1, goes unchecked for lack of DNA. The V gene's germline CDR1 is GTSNPN and CDR2 SVGIG (reference sequence). This CDR3 contains 14 residues. The CDR3 protein is CASSREANTGELFF.

The chain employs TRBV5-8 and TRBJ2-7; TCRdb designates TRBD2, a call that cannot be tested without DNA. CDR3 length: 15 amino acids. Looked up from germline, CDR1 is SGHTS and CDR2 is YDEGEE. CDR3 residues: CASSHGRPSSYEQYF.

CDR3 amino acids: CATSRDAQNYGYTF. The chain combines TRBV15 with TRBJ1-2. Looked up from germline, CDR1 is LNHNV and CDR2 is YYDKDF (reference sequence). The CDR3 covers 14 residues.

The chain recombines TRBV12-3 or TRBV12-4 with TRBJ2-1; TCRdb picks TRBD1, but there is no DNA to check that call. CDR3 length: 15 residues. CDR3 in amino acids: CASSPGAGGYNEQFF.

This chain's CDR3 is CASSLGDPNEQFF. The chain joins TRBV5-1 to TRBJ2-1; TCRdb lists TRBD1, though no DNA is available to test this call. Germline-derived CDR1 and CDR2 are SGHRS and YFSETQ. This CDR3 comprises 13 residues.

The rearrangement uses TRBV6-2 or TRBV6-3 and TRBJ2-5. The length of the CDR3 is 15 residues. Germline CDR1 reads MNHEY; CDR2 reads SVGEGT. The CDR3 here is CASSFAFYDQETQYF.

V usage is TRBV12-3 or TRBV12-4 and J usage is TRBJ2-7; lacking DNA, the TRBD1 call made by TCRdb goes unchecked. The CDR3 totals 14 residues. CDR3 protein: CASSFLSSSYEQYF.

The chain couples TRBV6-2 or TRBV6-3 to TRBJ2-2. CDR3 length: 16 amino acids. Germline lookup yields CDR1 MNHEY and CDR2 SVGEGT. The CDR3 spells CASSYLGIGYTGELFF.

V gene TRBV20-1 combines with J gene TRBJ2-7; TCRdb calls TRBD1, which cannot be checked without DNA. The CDR3 contains 12 residues. The germline gives CDR1 DFQATT, CDR2 SNEGSKA (reference sequence). The CDR3: CSAEGLGYEQYF.

The V call is TRBV29-1, the J call TRBJ2-3. CDR3 size: 11 residues. Germline lookup yields CDR1 SQVTM and CDR2 ANQGSEA. CDR3 in amino acids: CSVAQTDTQYF.

V gene TRBV20-1 combines with J gene TRBJ2-1; TCRdb calls TRBD2, which cannot be checked without DNA. The CDR3 has 13 residues. CDR1 DFQATT and CDR2 SNEGSKA come from the germline V gene (reference sequence). CDR3 region: CSSLGLAVNEQFF.